This T cell receptor (beta chain) was identified during a study of blood T cell repertoires in COVID-19. Recovered status in Cohort 3 required two negative PCRs, clearance, or symptom resolution. Trimming removed 4 bases from V and 4 bases from J; junction bases left unmatched: 13. Germline values: CDR1 SGDLS, CDR2 YYNGEE. The CDR3 consists of 16 residues. Here immunoSEQ multiplex PCR was the method, and the copy in TCRdb shows in-frame clones only, minus some. The sample includes about 250,000 clones, about nine tenths of them seen just once. Source material: PBMCs or T cells enriched from blood (not recorded which). The chain recombines TRBV9 with TRBJ1-2; 7 positions agree with TRBD1. This sequence originates from a man aged 40-49 years who had recovered from COVID-19. The CDR3 is CASSTSGTARPYGYTF. CDR3 DNA sequence: TGTGCCAGCAGCACATCCGGGACAGCGAGACCCTATGGCTACACCTTC.